This TCR beta chain stems from a study of CXCR3-negative and CXCR3-positive naive CD8 T cells. Broader study findings: CXCR3-positive naive cells had more hydrophobic TRB CDR3s than CXCR3-negative naive cells. Relative to memory CD8+ cells, whose diversity was much lower, both naive subsets had comparably high diversity.

Remarks on this clonotype: Its antigen is as yet unknown.

TRB cDNA libraries were made by UMI-labeled 5' RACE. TCRdb processed the 5' RACE reads again and assigns one entry to each CDR3 protein, with no DNA. The sample shows around 63,000 distinct CDR3 sequences, and roughly 0.75% sits with its ten largest clones. Germline CDR1 reads MGHDK; CDR2 reads SYGVNS. The CDR3 runs to 14 residues. Researchers reported sorting every CD8+ T cell subset in triplicate, 250,000 to 300,000 cells per sort. The sample comprised naive CXCR3+ CD8+ T cells from blood. The subset is: CD45RO-CCR7+CD27+CD95- naive CD8+ T cells expressing CXCR3 (TNR3+). This chain uses TRBV25-1 with TRBJ1-5; with no DNA, the TCRdb D assignment of TRBD1 cannot be verified. This TCR was recovered from a human donor in good health. Some clones in this sample may be carry-over from other donors' samples. The CDR3 sequence: CASSAGWLGQPQHF.